Below are 12 T cell receptor beta chains sequenced from a single sample in a study of T cells after yellow fever vaccination. One entry per CDR3 protein results from TCRdb running MiXCR on the 5' RACE reads. The sample shows around 360,000 distinct CDR3 sequences, around 10% of them seen only once. Sequencing used PBMCs, obtained on the day of the first yellow fever vaccination. The source of these receptors is a man in his late teens or twenties who received the YFV17D yellow fever vaccine.

This clonotype occurred a few times. The chain has TRBV7-2 and TRBJ2-1, with D possibly matching TRBD2 (5 bases). This CDR3 is built from 12 residues. Trimming took 4 bases from V and 8 from J, leaving 9 bases between them. From germline, CDR1 is SGHTA and CDR2 FQGNSA. CDR3 in amino acids: CASSYGVYEQFF. The CDR3 coding sequence is TGTGCCAGCAGCTACGGGGTGTATGAGCAGTTCTTC.

V gene TRBV19 combines with J gene TRBJ2-2, with TRBD2 as a possible D gene (6 bases). Trimming cost V 8 bases and J 3 bases, with 7 bases left between them. Germline assignment: CDR1 LNHDA and CDR2 SQIVND (reference sequence). The CDR3 has 12 amino acids. The CDR3 protein is CASREYTGELFF. CDR3 DNA sequence: TGTGCCAGTCGGGAGTACACCGGGGAGCTGTTTTTT. Together with reference TRBV19 and TRBJ2-2, the CDR3 gives the full variable domain: DGGITQSPKYLFRKEGQNVTLSCEQNLNHDAMYWYRQDPGQGLRLIYYSQIVNDFQKGDIAEGYSVSREKKESFPLTVTSAQKNPTAFYLCASREYTGELFFGEGSRLTVL.

V and J are TRBV19 and TRBJ2-1; TRBD1 might be the D (5 bases). V lost 7 bases to trimming and J lost 5 bases, with 15 bases between them. This CDR3 has 14 residues. Germline CDR1 and CDR2: LNHDA and SQIVND (reference sequence). The CDR3 protein is CASTWGNRHNEQFF. DNA for the CDR3: TGTGCCAGTACGTGGGGCAACCGGCACAATGAGCAGTTCTTC. The variable domain in full, completed from reference TRBV19 and TRBJ2-1, reads DGGITQSPKYLFRKEGQNVTLSCEQNLNHDAMYWYRQDPGQGLRLIYYSQIVNDFQKGDIAEGYSVSREKKESFPLTVTSAQKNPTAFYLCASTWGNRHNEQFFGPGTRLTVL.

This clonotype came up a few times. The CDR3 DNA reads as TGTGCCAGCTCACCACTAAATTCTGAAGCTTTCTTT. Translating it yields CASSPLNSEAFF. The gene calls are TRBV18 and TRBJ1-1; D unclear. This CDR3 comprises 12 residues. CDR1 and CDR2 (germline): KGHSH, LQKENI. V was cut by 1 base and J by 6 bases, with 6 bases left in between.

This clonotype has only a few counts. V and J are TRBV6-6 and TRBJ1-2; D might be TRBD1 (5 bases). The V gene lost 7 bases and the J gene lost 7 bases, with 16 bases spanning the gap. This CDR3 is built from 13 residues. Per the germline V gene, CDR1 is MNHNY and CDR2 is SVGAGI (reference sequence). The CDR3 nucleotides are TGTGCCAGCACCCCGAGCGGGGCGGGTGGCTACACCTTC. Its protein is CASTPSGAGGYTF.

The chain couples TRBV12-3 or TRBV12-4 to TRBJ2-5, with D possibly TRBD2 on 6 matching bases. The ends were cut back, 2 bases at V and 8 bases at J, with 9 bases in the middle. This CDR3 has 12 residues. CDR3 bases: TGTGCCAGCAGTTTACCGGGAGACACCCAGTACTTC. Its protein product is CASSLPGDTQYF.

This rearrangement joins TRBV4-3 to TRBJ1-1, with unresolved D. The CDR3 has 17 residues. The V gene lost 0 bases and the J gene lost 1 base, with 15 bases spanning the gap. Germline CDR1 and CDR2: LGHNA and YSLEER. The CDR3 sequence is CASSQEPAHTWNTEAFF. The CDR3 DNA reads as TGCGCCAGCAGCCAAGAGCCCGCCCACACATGGAACACTGAAGCTTTCTTT.

The rearrangement joins TRBV7-3 to TRBJ1-2, with 8 bases aligning to TRBD1. CDR3 size: 13 residues. Trimming cost V 5 bases and J 6 bases; bases outside gene matches: 5. Germline loops: CDR1 SGHTA, CDR2 FQGTGA. The CDR3 coding sequence is TGTGCCAGCAGCGCAGGGGGCTTTGATGGCTACACCTTC. Amino acids: CASSAGGFDGYTF. The entire variable domain, with the rest obtained from reference TRBV7-3 and TRBJ1-2, is as follows: GAGVSQTPSNKVTEKGKYVELRCDPISGHTALYWYRQSLGQGPEFLIYFQGTGAADDSGLPNDRFFAVRPEGSVSTLKIQRTERGDSAVYLCASSAGGFDGYTFGSGTRLTVV.

The sample holds a few counts of this clonotype. V usage is TRBV7-9 and J usage is TRBJ2-2; D unresolved. Germline CDR1 and CDR2: SEHNR and FQNEAQ (reference sequence). The CDR3 has 15 residues. The V and J ends lost 3 bases and 1 base respectively, with 9 bases between them. The CDR3 bases are TGTGCCAGCAGCTTTACACTTAGGAACACCGGGGAGCTGTTTTTT. The encoded protein is CASSFTLRNTGELFF.

This clonotype was counted a few times. The V and J genes are TRBV27 and TRBJ1-5, with D unresolved. The germline gives CDR1 MNHEY, CDR2 SMNVEV (reference sequence). With 3 bases removed from V and 2 bases from J, the gap between germline ends came to 8 bases. This CDR3 has 14 residues. For the CDR3, the DNA is TGTGCCAGCAGTTTTATGGGCGGCAATCAGCCCCAGCATTTT. As protein: CASSFMGGNQPQHF.

This chain uses TRBV10-3 with TRBJ2-7; 9 bases align to TRBD2. Germline loops: CDR1 ENHRY, CDR2 SYGVKD. The CDR3 totals 14 residues. V shed 8 bases and J 3 bases; nucleotides not matched to a gene: 8. CDR3: CAISAGGFYYEQYF. CDR3 coding DNA: TGTGCCATCTCCGCGGGGGGGTTTTACTACGAGCAGTACTTC.

In this sample, this clonotype turned up a few times. This sequence joins TRBV2 and TRBJ2-3; 7 bases align to TRBD2. V shed 9 bases, J shed 2 bases, and the junction held 5 bases outside the gene matches. In germline, CDR1 is SNHLY, CDR2 FYNNEI. The CDR3 runs to 13 residues. The CDR3 nucleotides are TGTGCCAGTGCGGGGGAGAACACAGATACGCAGTATTTT. It codes for CASAGENTDTQYF. Supplemented by reference TRBV2 and TRBJ2-3, the full variable domain reads EPEVTQTPSHQVTQMGQEVILRCVPISNHLYFYWYRQILGQKVEFLVSFYNNEISEKSEIFDDQFSVERPDGSNFTLKIRSTKLEDSAMYFCASAGENTDTQYFGPGTRLTVL.